Presented here are 16 T cell receptor beta chains from one specimen sequenced in a study of shared T cell receptors in the human thymus. Method: immunoSEQ multiplex PCR; TCRdb's copy keeps in-frame clones and lacks some. The sample records over 650,000 clones, about 89% being singletons. The sample was also reused in another study, on human thymus T cells.

Material for sequencing was thymocytes. The receptors were sampled from a boy under two years old with a congenital heart defect.

The rearrangement links TRBV4-2 to TRBJ1-2; D remains ambiguous. CDR1 and CDR2 (germline): LGHNA, YNFKEQ. The V and J ends lost 0 bases and 4 bases respectively, with 3 bases between them. This CDR3 spans 12 amino acids. CDR3 sequence: CASSQDLYGYTF. CDR3 DNA sequence: TGTGCCAGCAGCCAAGACCTCTATGGCTACACCTTC.

The chain couples TRBV29-1 to TRBJ2-2, with D tentatively TRBD2 (6 bases). Germline-derived CDR1 and CDR2 are SQVTM and ANQGSEA. This CDR3 contains 14 residues. With 5 bases removed from V and 4 bases from J, the gap between germline ends came to 14 bases. CDR3 in DNA: TGCAGCGTTAACTTCGGGAGCGCCACCGGGGAGCTGTTTTTT. It encodes CSVNFGSATGELFF.

Points on this clone: The same CDR3 also results from other DNA sequences found in this sample. The chain recombines TRBV5-1 with TRBJ1-6; TRBD1 matches 8 bases. The germline CDR1 and CDR2 sequences are SGHRS and YFSETQ. With V trimmed by 0 bases and J by 7 bases, 3 bases remained unmatched. This CDR3 region has 15 residues. CDR3 protein: CASSLEDRVNSPLHF. The CDR3 DNA reads as TGCGCCAGCAGCTTGGAGGACAGGGTCAATTCACCCCTCCACTTT.

The J gene is TRBJ2-4, the V gene TRBV7-2; possibly TRBD1 for D (6 bases). This CDR3 has 16 amino acids. V gave up 1 base and J gave up 11 bases, with 21 bases separating them. Germline-derived CDR1 and CDR2 are SGHTA and FQGNSA. The CDR3 sequence is CASSLVLSGAINLQYF. The CDR3 DNA sequence: TGTGCCAGCAGCTTAGTATTGTCAGGGGCCATTAACCTTCAGTACTTC.

The chain uses TRBV5-1 and TRBJ1-2; 9 bases agree with TRBD1. The CDR3 length is 17 residues. Trimming cost V 0 bases and J 4 bases; bases outside gene matches: 10. Germline V gene sequence: CDR1 SGHRS, CDR2 YFSETQ. The CDR3 region is CASSLGITGGAGYGYTF. The CDR3 DNA reads as TGCGCCAGCAGCTTGGGAATAACAGGGGGCGCCGGCTATGGCTACACCTTC. The full variable domain, its missing parts supplied by reference TRBV5-1 and TRBJ1-2, is KAGVTQTPRYLIKTRGQQVTLSCSPISGHRSVSWYQQTPGQGLQFLFEYFSETQRNKGNFPGRFSGRQFSNSRSEMNVSTLELGDSALYLCASSLGITGGAGYGYTFGSGTRLTVV.

The chain joins TRBV7-9 to TRBJ1-1; D remains unclear. CDR3 size: 15 residues. V was pared by 0 bases and J by 0 bases, with 8 bases between. Germline V gives CDR1 SEHNR, CDR2 FQNEAQ (reference sequence). The CDR3 sequence is CASSLAPVMNTEAFF. CDR3 nucleotides: TGTGCCAGCAGCTTAGCCCCAGTGATGAACACTGAAGCTTTCTTT.

V gene TRBV4-1 combines with J gene TRBJ2-1; 9 nucleotides match TRBD2. This CDR3 comprises 18 residues. V shed 2 bases, J shed 0 bases, and the junction held 8 bases outside the gene matches. The germline CDR1 and CDR2 sequences are MGHRA and YSYEKL. CDR3 residues: CASSQSPLAGASYNEQFF. The CDR3 DNA follows: TGCGCCAGCAGCCAATCACCCTTAGCGGGGGCCTCCTACAATGAGCAGTTCTTC.

V and J are TRBV19 and TRBJ1-1; the D is unclear. The CDR3 contains 9 residues. Trimming took off 9 bases at V and 7 bases at J, with 6 bases between the two ends. CDR1 LNHDA and CDR2 SQIVND come from the germline V gene (reference sequence). CDR3 nucleotides: TGTGCCAGGGACTTTGAAGCTTTCTTT. This codes for CARDFEAFF.

This chain links TRBV30 with TRBJ1-1; a weak D match, TRBD1 (5 bases). Germline V CDR1 and CDR2: GTSNPN, SVGIG (reference sequence). V was cut by 2 bases and J by 11 bases, with 15 bases left in between. CDR3 length: 12 amino acids. DNA for the CDR3: TGTGCCTGGAGTTACAGGCTGATCGGCGCTTTCTTT. Residues: CAWSYRLIGAFF.

As for this clone: At one boundary the junction diverges from the germline segment, which might be a read error. V is TRBV6-5 and J is TRBJ1-1, with 7 bases fitting TRBD1. The CDR3 length is 16 residues. Per the germline V gene, CDR1 is MNHEY and CDR2 is SVGAGI. The DNA of the CDR3 is TGTGCCAGCAGTCACTCCCACCGACAGGGAATGACTGAAGCTTTCTTT. Protein: CASSHSHRQGMTEAFF.

This rearrangement joins TRBV28 to TRBJ2-5; 7 bases align to TRBD1. Gene TRBJ2-7 matches the end of the DNA better, so the J call may be wrong. The CDR3 covers 14 residues. Germline V gene lookup returns CDR1 MDHEN and CDR2 SYDVKM. The CDR3 region has the DNA TGTGCCAGCAGCATCATGACAGGGCATGACGAGCAGTACTTC. It specifies CASSIMTGHDEQYF.

The CDR3: CASSDRLGEQYF. In DNA form, the CDR3 reads TGTGCCAGCAGCGACAGGTTAGGGGAGCAGTACTTC. The genes are TRBV7-9 and TRBJ2-7; D possibly corresponds to TRBD1 (6 bases). Trimming left V 5 bases short and J 7 bases short, with 12 bases between. Germline V gene lookup returns CDR1 SEHNR and CDR2 FQNEAQ (reference sequence). The CDR3 contains 12 residues.

CDR3 in DNA: TGTGCCATCAGTGACTCTGATTGGACAGCGCCCTACGAGCAGTACTTC. It yields the protein CAISDSDWTAPYEQYF. The chain couples TRBV10-3 to TRBJ2-7; weak D call: TRBD1 (6 bases). The CDR3 consists of 16 residues. The germline CDR1 and CDR2 sequences are ENHRY and SYGVKD. Trimming stripped 3 bases from V and 2 bases from J, with 17 bases between.

The chain joins TRBV14 to TRBJ1-2; no clear D gene. With 1 base removed from V and 6 bases from J, the gap between germline ends came to 9 bases. The CDR3 covers 13 residues. Germline assignment: CDR1 SGHDN and CDR2 FVKESK. CDR3: CASSQVERDGYTF. The CDR3 DNA sequence: TGTGCCAGCAGCCAAGTGGAGCGCGATGGCTACACCTTC.

The chain combines TRBV30 with TRBJ2-1, with 10 positions matching TRBD2. The CDR3 has 15 residues. J lost 4 bases, V lost 1 base, and 4 bases had no gene match. Germline loops: CDR1 GTSNPN, CDR2 SVGIG (reference sequence). In DNA form, the CDR3 reads TGTGCCTGGAGTGCCCCTAGCGGGAGTTACAATGAGCAGTTCTTC. It codes for CAWSAPSGSYNEQFF.

This sequence joins TRBV28 and TRBJ2-3, with TRBD2 as a possible D gene (6 bases). Between the trimmed V and J ends, which lost 6 bases and 8 bases, there was a span of 21 bases. In germline, CDR1 is MDHEN, CDR2 SYDVKM. The CDR3 runs 15 residues. In DNA form, the CDR3 reads TGTGCCAGCAGGGCCCTGTTGGAGGGGCCAGGTACGCAGTATTTT. Translating gives CASRALLEGPGTQYF.